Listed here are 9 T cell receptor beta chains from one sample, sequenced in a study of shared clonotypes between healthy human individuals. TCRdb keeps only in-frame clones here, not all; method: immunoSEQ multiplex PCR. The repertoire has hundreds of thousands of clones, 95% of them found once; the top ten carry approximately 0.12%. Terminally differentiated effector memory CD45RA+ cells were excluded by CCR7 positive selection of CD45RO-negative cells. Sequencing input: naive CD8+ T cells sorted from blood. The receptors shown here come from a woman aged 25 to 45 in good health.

CDR3 region: CASNLAGEQFF. In DNA form, the CDR3 reads TGTGCCAGCAATCTAGCGGGAGAGCAGTTCTTC. This rearrangement joins TRBV27 to TRBJ2-1; TRBD2 matches at 9 bases. Germline-derived CDR1 and CDR2 are MNHEY and SMNVEV (reference sequence). Germline trimming cut 7 bases from V and 10 bases from J; bases unmatched to any gene: 2. This CDR3 is 11 amino acids long.

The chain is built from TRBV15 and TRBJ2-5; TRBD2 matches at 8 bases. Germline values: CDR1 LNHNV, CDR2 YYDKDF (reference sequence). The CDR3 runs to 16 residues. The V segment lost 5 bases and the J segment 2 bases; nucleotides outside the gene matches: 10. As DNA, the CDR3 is TGTGCCACCAGCGCCCGGGGCGGGAGGCAACAAGAGACCCAGTACTTC. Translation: CATSARGGRQQETQYF. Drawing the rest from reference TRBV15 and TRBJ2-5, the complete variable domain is DAMVIQNPRYQVTQFGKPVTLSCSQTLNHNVMYWYQQKSSQAPKLLFHYYDKDFNNEADTPDNFQSRRPNTSFCFLDIRSPGLGDTAMYLCATSARGGRQQETQYFGPGTRLLVL.

The CDR3 DNA follows: TGTGCCAGCAGCTTGGGACTAGCGGGAGGAGAGGCGTACGAGCAGTACTTC. Its translation: CASSLGLAGGEAYEQYF. The chain joins TRBV7-6 to TRBJ2-5; the match to TRBD2 covers 15 bases. The J call is uncertain, as TRBJ2-7 better fits the DNA end. The CDR3 runs 17 residues. Per the germline V gene, CDR1 is SGHVS and CDR2 is FNYEAQ.

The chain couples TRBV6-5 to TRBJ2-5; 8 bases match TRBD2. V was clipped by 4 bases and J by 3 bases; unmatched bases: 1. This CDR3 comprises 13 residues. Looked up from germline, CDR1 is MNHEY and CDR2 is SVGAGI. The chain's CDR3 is CASSSGLEETQYF. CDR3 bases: TGTGCCAGCAGTTCGGGACTAGAAGAGACCCAGTACTTC.

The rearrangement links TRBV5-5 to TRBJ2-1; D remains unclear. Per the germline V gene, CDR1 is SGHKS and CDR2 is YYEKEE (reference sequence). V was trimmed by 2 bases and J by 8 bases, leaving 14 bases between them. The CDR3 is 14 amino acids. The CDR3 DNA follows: TGTGCCAGCAGCTTTTGGGTCACGCAGGATGAGCAGTTCTTC. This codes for CASSFWVTQDEQFF. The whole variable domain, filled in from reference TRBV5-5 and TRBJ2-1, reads DAGVTQSPTHLIKTRGQQVTLRCSPISGHKSVSWYQQVLGQGPQFIFQYYEKEERGRGNFPDRFSARQFPNYSSELNVNALLLGDSALYLCASSFWVTQDEQFFGPGTRLTVL.

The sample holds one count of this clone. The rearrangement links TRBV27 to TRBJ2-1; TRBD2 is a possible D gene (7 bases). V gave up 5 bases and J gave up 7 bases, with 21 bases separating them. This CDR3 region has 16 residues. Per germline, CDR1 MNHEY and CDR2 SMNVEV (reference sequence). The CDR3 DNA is TGTGCCAGCAGTCGAGGAGGGGGGGCGTATGCAAATGAGCAGTTCTTC. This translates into CASSRGGGAYANEQFF.

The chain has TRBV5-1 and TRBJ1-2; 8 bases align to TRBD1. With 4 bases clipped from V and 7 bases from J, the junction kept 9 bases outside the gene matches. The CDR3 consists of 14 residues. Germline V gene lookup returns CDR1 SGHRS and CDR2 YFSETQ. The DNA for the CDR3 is TGCGCCAGCAGCCTAAGGACAGGGCGGAGTGGCTACACCTTC. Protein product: CASSLRTGRSGYTF.

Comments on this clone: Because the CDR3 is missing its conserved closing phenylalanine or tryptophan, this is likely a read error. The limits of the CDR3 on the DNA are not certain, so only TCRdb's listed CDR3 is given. This chain's CDR3 is CSASDEDPI. The V gene is TRBV20-1, the J gene TRBJ1-2. The CDR3 is 9 residues long, ends included. From germline, CDR1 is DFQATT and CDR2 SNEGSKA (reference sequence).

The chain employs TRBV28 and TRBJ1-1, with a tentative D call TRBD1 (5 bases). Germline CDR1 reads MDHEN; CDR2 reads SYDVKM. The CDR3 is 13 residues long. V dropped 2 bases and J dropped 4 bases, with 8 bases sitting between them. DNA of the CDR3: TGTGCCAGCAGTTTAGGGGGTGCCACTGAAGCTTTCTTT. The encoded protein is CASSLGGATEAFF.